The clone carrying this T cell receptor (beta chain) was found a few times. Antigen unknown. The record originates from a study of molecular identifiers for immune sequencing clone quantification. Using 10%, 30% or 50% RNA, naive CD8 libraries were derived from approximately 20,000 to 1,000,000 sorted cells. Sorting selected naive CD8 T cells with a CD8+CD4-CCR7+CD45RA+ phenotype. The study, taken as a whole, reports: Clones carrying above 20 RNA copies accounted for over 98% of effector molecules, under 1% in naive cells. Even with some 920,000 naive cells present, spiked Jurkat TCR RNA from one cell was reportedly detectable.

TCRdb reprocessed the PCR reads via MiXCR and lists one record per CDR3 protein. The sample has under 800,000 distinct CDR3 sequences, around 25% seen once. V was pared by 0 bases and J by 7 bases, with 14 bases between. From germline, CDR1 is SGDLS and CDR2 YYNGEE. This CDR3 is built from 14 residues. The chain has TRBV9 and TRBJ2-7; tentatively, D is TRBD2 (6 bases). The source is a human donor in good health. Some libraries in this study had Jurkat cell RNA spiked in. The sample taken for sequencing was naive CD8+ T cells from blood, with Jurkat cell RNA spiked in. Subset meaning: FACS-sorted CD8+CD4-CCR7+CD45RA+ naive T cells. The chain's CDR3 is CASSVGGLSLEQYF. The CDR3 nucleotides are TGTGCCAGCAGCGTAGGGGGACTCTCATTGGAGCAGTACTTC.